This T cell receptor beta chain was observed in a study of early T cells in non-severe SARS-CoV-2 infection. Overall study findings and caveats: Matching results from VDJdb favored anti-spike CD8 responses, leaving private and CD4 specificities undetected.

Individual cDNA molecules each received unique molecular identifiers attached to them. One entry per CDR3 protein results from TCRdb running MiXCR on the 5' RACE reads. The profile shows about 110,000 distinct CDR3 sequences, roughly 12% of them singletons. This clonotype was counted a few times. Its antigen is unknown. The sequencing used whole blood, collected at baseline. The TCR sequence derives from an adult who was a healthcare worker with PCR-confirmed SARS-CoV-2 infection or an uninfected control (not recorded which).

In DNA form, the CDR3 reads TGTGCCAGCACCCTAACGGGTCCCTACGAGCAGTACTTC. Translation: CASTLTGPYEQYF. The J gene is TRBJ2-7, the V gene TRBV21-1. TRBV21-1 is a documented pseudogene. The CDR3 runs 13 residues.